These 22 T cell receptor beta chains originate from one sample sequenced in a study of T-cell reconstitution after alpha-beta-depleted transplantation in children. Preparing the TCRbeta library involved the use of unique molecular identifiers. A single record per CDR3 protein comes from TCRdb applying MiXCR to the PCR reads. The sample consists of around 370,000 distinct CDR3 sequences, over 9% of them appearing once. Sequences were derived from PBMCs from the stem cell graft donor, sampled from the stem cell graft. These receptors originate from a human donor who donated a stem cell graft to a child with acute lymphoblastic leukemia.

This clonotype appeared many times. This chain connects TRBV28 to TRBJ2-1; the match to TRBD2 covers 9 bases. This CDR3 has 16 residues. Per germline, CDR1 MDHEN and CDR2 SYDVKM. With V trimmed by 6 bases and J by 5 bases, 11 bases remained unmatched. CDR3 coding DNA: TGTGCCAGCAGCCCAATAGCGGGAGTTAGGAACAATGAGCAGTTCTTC. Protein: CASSPIAGVRNNEQFF.

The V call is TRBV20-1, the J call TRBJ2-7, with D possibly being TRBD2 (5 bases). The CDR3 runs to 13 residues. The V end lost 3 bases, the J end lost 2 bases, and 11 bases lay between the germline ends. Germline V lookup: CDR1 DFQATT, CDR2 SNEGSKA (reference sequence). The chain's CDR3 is CSASSLEAYEQYF. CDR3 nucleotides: TGCAGTGCTAGTAGTCTGGAGGCCTACGAGCAGTACTTC.

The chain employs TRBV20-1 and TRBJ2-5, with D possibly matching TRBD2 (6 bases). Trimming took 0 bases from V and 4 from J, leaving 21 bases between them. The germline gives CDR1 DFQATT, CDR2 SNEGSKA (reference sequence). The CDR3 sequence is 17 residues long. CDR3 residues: CSARDRNSGVGLETQYF. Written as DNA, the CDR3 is TGCAGTGCTAGAGACCGGAATAGCGGCGTGGGATTAGAGACCCAGTACTTC.

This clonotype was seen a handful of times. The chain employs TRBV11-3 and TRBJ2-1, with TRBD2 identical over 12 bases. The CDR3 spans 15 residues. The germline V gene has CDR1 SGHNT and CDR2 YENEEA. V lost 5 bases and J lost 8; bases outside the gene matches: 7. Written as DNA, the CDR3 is TGTGCCAGCAGCCCAGGACTAGCGGGATCCCATGAGCAGTTCTTC. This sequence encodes CASSPGLAGSHEQFF.

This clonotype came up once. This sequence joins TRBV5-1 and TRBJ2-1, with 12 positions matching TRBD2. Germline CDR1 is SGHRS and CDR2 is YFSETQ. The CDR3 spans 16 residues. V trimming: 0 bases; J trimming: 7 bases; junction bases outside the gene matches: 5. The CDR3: CASSLALAGGGNEQFF. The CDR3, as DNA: TGCGCCAGCAGCTTGGCCCTAGCGGGAGGGGGTAATGAGCAGTTCTTC.

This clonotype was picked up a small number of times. The CDR3 sequence: CASSLGQGLELSHNEQFF. In nucleotides, the CDR3 is TGTGCCAGCAGCCTAGGACAGGGGCTGGAGCTTTCACACAATGAGCAGTTCTTC. The chain joins TRBV11-1 to TRBJ2-1; 9 bases agree with TRBD1. CDR1 is SGHAT and CDR2 is FQDESV in the germline V gene (reference sequence). There are 18 residues in the CDR3. The J segment lost 5 bases and the V segment lost 5 bases, leaving 16 bases of the junction unmatched.

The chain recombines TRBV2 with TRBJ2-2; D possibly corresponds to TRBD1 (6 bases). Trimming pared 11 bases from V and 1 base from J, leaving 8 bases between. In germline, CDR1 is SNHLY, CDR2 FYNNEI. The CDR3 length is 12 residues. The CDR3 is CAGGQNTGELFF. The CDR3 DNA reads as TGTGCCGGGGGACAGAACACCGGGGAGCTGTTTTTT.

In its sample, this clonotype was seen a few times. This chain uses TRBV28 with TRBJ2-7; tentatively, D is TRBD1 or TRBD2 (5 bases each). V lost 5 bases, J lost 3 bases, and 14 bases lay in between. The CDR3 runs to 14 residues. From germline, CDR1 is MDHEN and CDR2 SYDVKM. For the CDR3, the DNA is TGTGCCAGCAGTCCCCCGGGACGGATCTACGAGCAGTACTTC. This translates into CASSPPGRIYEQYF.

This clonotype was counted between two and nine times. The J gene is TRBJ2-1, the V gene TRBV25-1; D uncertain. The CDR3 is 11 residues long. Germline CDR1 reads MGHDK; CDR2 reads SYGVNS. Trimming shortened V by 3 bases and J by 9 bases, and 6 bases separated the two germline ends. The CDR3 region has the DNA TGTGCCAGCAGTGAGGGGTTTGAGCAGTTCTTC. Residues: CASSEGFEQFF.

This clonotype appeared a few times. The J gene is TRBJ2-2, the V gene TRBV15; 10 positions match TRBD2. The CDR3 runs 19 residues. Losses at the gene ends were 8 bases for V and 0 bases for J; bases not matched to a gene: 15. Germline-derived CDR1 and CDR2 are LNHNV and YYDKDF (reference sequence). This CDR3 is CATLGLEVAGGANTGELFF. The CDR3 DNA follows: TGTGCCACCCTCGGGTTGGAGGTAGCGGGAGGAGCGAACACCGGGGAGCTGTTTTTT.

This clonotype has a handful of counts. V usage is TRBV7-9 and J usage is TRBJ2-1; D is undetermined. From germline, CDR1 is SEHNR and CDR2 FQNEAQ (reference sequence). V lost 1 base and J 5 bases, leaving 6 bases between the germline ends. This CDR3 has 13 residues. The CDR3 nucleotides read TGTGCCAGCAGCTTAGTGGTGAACAATGAGCAGTTCTTC. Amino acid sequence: CASSLVVNNEQFF.

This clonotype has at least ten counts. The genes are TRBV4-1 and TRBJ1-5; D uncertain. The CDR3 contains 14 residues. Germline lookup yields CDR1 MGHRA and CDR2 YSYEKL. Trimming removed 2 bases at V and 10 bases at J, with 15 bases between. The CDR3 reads CASSQPTADRPQHF. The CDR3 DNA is TGCGCCAGCAGCCAACCTACGGCAGATCGACCCCAGCATTTT.

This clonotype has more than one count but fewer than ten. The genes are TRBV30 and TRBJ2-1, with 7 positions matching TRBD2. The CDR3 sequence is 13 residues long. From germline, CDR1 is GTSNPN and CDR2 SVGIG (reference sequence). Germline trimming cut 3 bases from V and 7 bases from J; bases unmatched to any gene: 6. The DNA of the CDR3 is TGTGCCTGGAGGTGGGGAGGGATGAATGAGCAGTTCTTC. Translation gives CAWRWGGMNEQFF.

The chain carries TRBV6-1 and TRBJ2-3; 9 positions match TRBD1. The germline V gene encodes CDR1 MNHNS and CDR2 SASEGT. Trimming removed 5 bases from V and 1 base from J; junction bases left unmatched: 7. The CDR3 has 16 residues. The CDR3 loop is CASSPAGQGRTDTQYF. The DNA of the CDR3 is TGTGCCAGCAGTCCCGCCGGACAGGGGCGCACAGATACGCAGTATTTT.

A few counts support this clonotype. The CDR3 reads CATQRGSDNEQFF. CDR3 nucleotides: TGTGCCACTCAGCGGGGGTCGGACAATGAGCAGTTCTTC. The J gene is TRBJ2-1, the V gene TRBV5-4; 8 bases line up with TRBD2. Trimming cost V 9 bases and J 5 bases; bases outside gene matches: 7. Germline lookup yields CDR1 SGHNT and CDR2 YYREEE (reference sequence). This CDR3 region has 13 residues.

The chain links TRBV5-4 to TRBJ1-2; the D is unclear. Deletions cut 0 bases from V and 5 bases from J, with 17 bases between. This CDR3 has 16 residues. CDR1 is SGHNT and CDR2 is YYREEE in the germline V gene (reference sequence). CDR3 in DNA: TGTGCCAGCAGCTTGGGTTTCGGCGGTCGGCGGTATGGCTACACCTTC. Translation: CASSLGFGGRRYGYTF.

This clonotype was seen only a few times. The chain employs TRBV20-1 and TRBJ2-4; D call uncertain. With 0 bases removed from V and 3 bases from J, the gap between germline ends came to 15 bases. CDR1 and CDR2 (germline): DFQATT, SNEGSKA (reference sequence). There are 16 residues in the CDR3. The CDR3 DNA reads TGCAGTGCTAGAGATTCGGCAGCCCGAGGCAAAAACATTCAGTACTTC. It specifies CSARDSAARGKNIQYF.

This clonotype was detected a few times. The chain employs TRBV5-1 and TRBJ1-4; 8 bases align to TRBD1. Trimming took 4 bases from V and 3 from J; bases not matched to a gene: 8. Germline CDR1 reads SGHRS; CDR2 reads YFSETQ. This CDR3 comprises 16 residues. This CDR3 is CASSQKTGQANEKLFF. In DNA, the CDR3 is TGCGCCAGCAGCCAAAAGACGGGACAGGCTAATGAAAAACTGTTTTTT.

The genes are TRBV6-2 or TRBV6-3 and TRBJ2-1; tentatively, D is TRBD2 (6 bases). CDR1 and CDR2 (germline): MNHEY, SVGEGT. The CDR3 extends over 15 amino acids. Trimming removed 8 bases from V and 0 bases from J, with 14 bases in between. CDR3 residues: CASLPGLPSYNEQFF. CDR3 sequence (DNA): TGTGCCAGCCTCCCAGGACTACCCTCCTACAATGAGCAGTTCTTC.

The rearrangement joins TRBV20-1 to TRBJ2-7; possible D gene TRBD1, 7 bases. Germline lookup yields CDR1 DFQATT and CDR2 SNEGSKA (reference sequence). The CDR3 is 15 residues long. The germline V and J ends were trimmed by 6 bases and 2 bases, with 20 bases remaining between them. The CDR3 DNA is TGCAGTGCGAAAGAACAGGGGAGGCCGGCCTACGAGCAGTACTTC. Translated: CSAKEQGRPAYEQYF.

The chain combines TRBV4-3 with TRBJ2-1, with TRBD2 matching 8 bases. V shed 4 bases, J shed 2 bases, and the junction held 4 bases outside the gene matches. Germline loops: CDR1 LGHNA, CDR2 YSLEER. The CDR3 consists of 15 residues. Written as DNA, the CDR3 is TGCGCCAGCAGCCGGGGACTAGTCACCTACAATGAGCAGTTCTTC. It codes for CASSRGLVTYNEQFF.

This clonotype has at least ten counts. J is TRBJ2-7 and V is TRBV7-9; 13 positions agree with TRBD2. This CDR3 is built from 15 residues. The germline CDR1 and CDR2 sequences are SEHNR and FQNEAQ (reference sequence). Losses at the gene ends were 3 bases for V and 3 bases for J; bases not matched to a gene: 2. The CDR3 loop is CASSFRTSGSYEQYF. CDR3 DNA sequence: TGTGCCAGCAGCTTCCGGACTAGCGGGAGCTACGAGCAGTACTTC.